This paragraph covers one TCR beta chain sequence. Its antigen is currently unknown. Germline lookup yields CDR1 LNHDA and CDR2 SQIVND (reference sequence). This CDR3 region has 15 residues. Trimming took 10 bases from V and 7 from J, leaving 23 bases between them. In the PCR, 60 Vbeta and 13 Jbeta primers were used. The data were produced by immunoSEQ multiplex PCR, yet TCRdb's version contains in-frame clones alone and is incomplete. The sample contains 75,000 to 100,000 clones, around 77% of which appear only once. This entry comes from a study of cytomegalovirus exposure and HLA in healthy donors. About the study: Previous work identified 90 million to 130 million unique TCR beta sequences from 150 million to 200 million T cells. Study-wide results and caveats: Later on, a genetic analysis was performed. It linked a missense variant in DCLRE1C with V- and J-gene trimming of TCR beta. It has been reported that TCR beta sequences accurately predicted the HLA-A and HLA-B alleles of most subjects. For presence/absence analyses, sequencing depth was assumed to be roughly uniform across donors.

The chain carries TRBV19 and TRBJ2-4; no definite D call. Material: PBMCs. The sequence was collected from a man aged 35 to 55 in good health and CMV-seronegative. This chain's CDR3 is CATMGPEPLSNIQYF. In DNA, the CDR3 is TGTGCCACCATGGGCCCCGAACCCCTGTCGAACATTCAGTACTTC.